This TCR beta chain was captured by sequencing in a study of identical twins. Each CDR3 protein gets one entry after TCRdb re-called the 5' RACE reads with MiXCR. The data hold more than 1.5 million distinct CDR3 sequences, with roughly a third observed a single time. Donors were all healthy Caucasians. Study-level findings and limits: Zero-insertion results could be subject to partial confounding by invariant MAIT and iNKT cells. Twin sharing of out-of-frame TCR alpha was underestimated by models in monozygotic pairs.

To note about this clonotype: Its antigen is currently unknown. Germline is not matched at one junction end, which may reflect a read error.

Germline lookup yields CDR1 MNHEY and CDR2 SVGEGT. This CDR3 is built from 15 residues. Sequencing used cord blood. The TCR originated in a newborn girl in good health. The V and J genes are TRBV6-2 or TRBV6-3 and TRBJ2-7; D may be TRBD1 or TRBD2 (5 bases each). CDR3 sequence (DNA): TGTGCCAGCAGTTACGGTGGGGCGGGTTCCTACGAGCTGTACTTC. Its protein product is CASSYGGAGSYELYF.